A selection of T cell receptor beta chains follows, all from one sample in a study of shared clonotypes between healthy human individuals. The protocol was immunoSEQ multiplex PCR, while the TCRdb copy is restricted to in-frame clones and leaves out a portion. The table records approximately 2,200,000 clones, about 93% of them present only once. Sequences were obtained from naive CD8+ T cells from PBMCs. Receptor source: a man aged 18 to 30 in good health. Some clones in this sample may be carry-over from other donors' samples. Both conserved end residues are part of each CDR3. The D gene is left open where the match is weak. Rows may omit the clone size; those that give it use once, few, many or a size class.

TGTGCCAGTACCAGGGACGGCCCCTTGGGTGAAAAACTGTTTTTT | CASTRDGPLGEKLFF | 15 | TRBJ1-4 | TRBV19 | - | -
TGTGCCAGCAGCGGCGGGAGGGGATACACCGGGGAGCTGTTTTTT | CASSGGRGYTGELFF | 15 | TRBJ2-2 | TRBV5-4 | - | TRBD2
TGCGCCAGCAGCCCCCCATCGGGGGGCCCAGAGACCCAGTACTTC | CASSPPSGGPETQYF | 15 | TRBJ2-5 | TRBV5-1 | - | -
TGTGCCAGCAGTGAAGGGTTAGGGGAACGACGGGAGCAGTACTTC | CASSEGLGERREQYF | 15 | TRBJ2-7 | TRBV6-1 | once | -
TGTGCCAGCAGTTTATCTCGGTCGAGCTCCTACGAGCAGTACTTC | CASSLSRSSSYEQYF | 15 | TRBJ2-7 | TRBV27 | - | -
TGTGCCACCAGCAATTCCATGCCCACCTACGAGCAGTACTTC | CATSNSMPTYEQYF | 14 | TRBJ2-7 | TRBV15 | once | -
TGTGCCAGCAGCGAGAGAAGGACAGGCTACGGTTCCTACGAGCAGTACTTC | CASSERRTGYGSYEQYF | 17 | TRBJ2-7 | TRBV5-5 | - | TRBD1
TGCGCCAGCAGCCAAGATCCGGCCCAGGGCAGTTACGAGCAGTACTTC | CASSQDPAQGSYEQYF | 16 | TRBJ2-7 | TRBV4-1 | - | -
TGTGCCATCAGTGCAGCGGGCCCGGCCTACGAGCAGTACTTC | CAISAAGPAYEQYF | 14 | TRBJ2-7 | TRBV10-3 | - | -
TGCAGCGTTGTCCAGGCCCCATATAATTCACCCCTCCACTTT | CSVVQAPYNSPLHF | 14 | TRBJ1-6 | TRBV29-1 | - | -
TGTGCCAGCAGCGCCGACGGAGCGGTGAACAATGAGCAGTTCTTC | CASSADGAVNNEQFF | 15 | TRBJ2-1 | TRBV9 | - | -
TGTGCCAGCAGCTACTACAATGAGCAGTTCTTC | CASSYYNEQFF | 11 | TRBJ2-1 | TRBV11-2 | - | -
TGTGCCAGCAGTTTCGTAGGGCCAGATACGCAGTATTTT | CASSFVGPDTQYF | 13 | TRBJ2-3 | TRBV27 | - | -
TGTGCCAGTCGAGGTCCTGAGACCCAGTACTTC | CASRGPETQYF | 11 | TRBJ2-5 | TRBV27 | few | -
TGTGCCAGCAGTTTAGCCGGGACAGGATCCTACGAGCAGTACTTC | CASSLAGTGSYEQYF | 15 | TRBJ2-7 | TRBV27 | - | TRBD1
TGCGCCAGCAGCTTCGGTAGCGGGATGGAGACCCAGTACTTC | CASSFGSGMETQYF | 14 | TRBJ2-5 | TRBV5-1 | - | TRBD2
TGTGCCAGCAGCCTTGCAGGCCCCAGCACTGAAGCTTTCTTT | CASSLAGPSTEAFF | 14 | TRBJ1-1 | TRBV6-6 | - | -
TGTGCCACCAGCAGCCGGGACCGGCTTGAAAAACTGTTTTTT | CATSSRDRLEKLFF | 14 | TRBJ1-4 | TRBV15 | - | -
TGTGCCAGCAGTTACTCGAGCAGACATGGCTACACCTTC | CASSYSSRHGYTF | 13 | TRBJ1-2 | TRBV6-6 | - | -
TGTGCCAGCAGCTTGGCCCCCCCTGGGGCCAACGTCCTGACTTTC | CASSLAPPGANVLTF | 15 | TRBJ2-6 | TRBV5-4 | - | -
TGCAGCGGCAGGGGGCCGAGGAATGAGCAGTTCTTC | CSGRGPRNEQFF | 12 | TRBJ2-1 | TRBV29-1 | - | TRBD1
TGTGCCAGCAGCGTGGAGCCAGGGGGTTCCTCTGGAAACACCATATATTTT | CASSVEPGGSSGNTIYF | 17 | TRBJ1-3 | TRBV5-4 | - | TRBD1
TGTGCCAGCAGTGAAGGGAGAAGGCATTTCCTCCACTTT | CASSEGRRHFLHF | 13 | TRBJ1-6 | TRBV25-1 | - | -
TGTGCCAGCAGCTCCCGTTTAGCGGGTAGGACCGGGGAGCTGTTTTTT | CASSSRLAGRTGELFF | 16 | TRBJ2-2 | TRBV13 | - | TRBD2
TGCAGCGTTTTACAGGTCTATGGCTACACCTTC | CSVLQVYGYTF | 11 | TRBJ1-2 | TRBV29-1 | - | -
TGTGCCAGCAGCTTAAGAGGCCAAAGGGAAATGGAGCAGTACTTC | CASSLRGQREMEQYF | 15 | TRBJ2-7 | TRBV7-2 | - | -
TGTGCCAGTCGGGACGGGGAGCTGTTTTTT | CASRDGELFF | 10 | TRBJ2-2 | TRBV19 | - | -
TGTGCCAGCAGCTTAGGGGCGGCGGAAAGGTGGGGACCCTACGAGCAGTACTTC | CASSLGAAERWGPYEQYF | 18 | TRBJ2-7 | TRBV7-9 | - | -
TGTGCCAGCAGTTATGGTTGGGGCGATCAGCCCCAGCATTTT | CASSYGWGDQPQHF | 14 | TRBJ1-5 | TRBV9 | - | -
TGTGCCAGCAGTTTAAGGGACCCCCAGGGAGCCGTGAACTATGGCTACACCTTC | CASSLRDPQGAVNYGYTF | 18 | TRBJ1-2 | TRBV27 | - | -
TGTGCCAGTAGTGCTCCGGGACTAAACATTCAGTACTTC | CASSAPGLNIQYF | 13 | TRBJ2-4 | TRBV19 | - | -
TGTGCCAGCAGCTTGGGTGGAGGAGGTTACGAGCAGTACTTC | CASSLGGGGYEQYF | 14 | TRBJ2-7 | TRBV11-2 | - | -
TGTGCCAGCTCACCGATGCGGGTTAGCAATCAGCCCCAGCATTTT | CASSPMRVSNQPQHF | 15 | TRBJ1-5 | TRBV18 | - | -
TGTGCCAGCAGTGCGGTAGCGGCCGGGTACAATGAGCAGTTCTTC | CASSAVAAGYNEQFF | 15 | TRBJ2-1 | TRBV6-1 | - | -
TGTGCCAGCTCTGAAAAACTACATCGCGGAGGGGGAGCTTTCTTT | CASSEKLHRGGGAFF | 15 | TRBJ1-1 | TRBV2 | - | -
TGTGCCAGCAGCTTAGAGATGGTTTACAGGGGAGAGACCCAGTACTTC | CASSLEMVYRGETQYF | 16 | TRBJ2-5 | TRBV11-1 | - | TRBD1
TGTGCCAGCGGACAGCTGAACACCGGGGAGCTGTTTTTT | CASGQLNTGELFF | 13 | TRBJ2-2 | TRBV13 | - | -
TGTGCCAGCTCTCTGAGGGGGGTGGCGAACGAGCAGTTCTTC | CASSLRGVANEQFF | 14 | TRBJ2-1 | TRBV27 | - | -
TGCAGCGTTGAAGACTCCGGGGTGCGGTTGAGCAATCAGCCCCAGCATTTT | CSVEDSGVRLSNQPQHF | 17 | TRBJ1-5 | TRBV29-1 | - | -
TGTGCCAGCAGCGACGGACTAGCGGGAGCCACCGGGGAGCTGTTTTTT | CASSDGLAGATGELFF | 16 | TRBJ2-2 | TRBV9 | - | TRBD2
TGTGCCAGCAGTTACTCATCAGGGGACAATCAGCCCCAGCATTTT | CASSYSSGDNQPQHF | 15 | TRBJ1-5 | TRBV6-5 | - | -
TGTGCCAGCAGCTTTCAGGGTTGGTTAGCCAAAAACATTCAGTACTTC | CASSFQGWLAKNIQYF | 16 | TRBJ2-4 | TRBV5-4 | - | -